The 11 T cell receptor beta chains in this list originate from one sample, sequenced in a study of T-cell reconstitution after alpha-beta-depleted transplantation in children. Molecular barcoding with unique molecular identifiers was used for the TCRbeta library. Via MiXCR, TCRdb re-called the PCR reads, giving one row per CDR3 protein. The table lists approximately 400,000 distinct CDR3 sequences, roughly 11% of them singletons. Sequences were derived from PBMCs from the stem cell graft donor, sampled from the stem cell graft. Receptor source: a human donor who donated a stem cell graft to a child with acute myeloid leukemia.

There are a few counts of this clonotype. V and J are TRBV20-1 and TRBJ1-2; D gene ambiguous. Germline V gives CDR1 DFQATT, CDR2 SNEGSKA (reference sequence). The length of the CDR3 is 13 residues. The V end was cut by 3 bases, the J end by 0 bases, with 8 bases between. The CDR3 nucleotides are TGCAGTGCTAGCGCGACGGCTAACTATGGCTACACCTTC. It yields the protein CSASATANYGYTF.

The CDR3 DNA sequence: TGCGCCAGCAGTCCATGGACAGCCAAAGCTATCCCATTGGAAGCTTTCTTT. Translating gives CASSPWTAKAIPLEAFF. This rearrangement joins TRBV23-1 to TRBJ1-1, with D tentatively TRBD1 (6 bases). TRBV23-1 is flagged as an ORF with uncertain function. There are 17 residues in the CDR3. The ends were cut back, 4 bases at V and 8 bases at J, with 26 bases in the middle.

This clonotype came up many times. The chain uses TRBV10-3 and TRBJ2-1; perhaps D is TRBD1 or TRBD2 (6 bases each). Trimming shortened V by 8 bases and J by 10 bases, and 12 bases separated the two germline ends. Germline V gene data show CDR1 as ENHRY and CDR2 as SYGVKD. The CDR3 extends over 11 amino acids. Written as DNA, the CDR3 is TGTGCCATCGGACAAGGGGGGGAGCAGTTCTTC. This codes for CAIGQGGEQFF.

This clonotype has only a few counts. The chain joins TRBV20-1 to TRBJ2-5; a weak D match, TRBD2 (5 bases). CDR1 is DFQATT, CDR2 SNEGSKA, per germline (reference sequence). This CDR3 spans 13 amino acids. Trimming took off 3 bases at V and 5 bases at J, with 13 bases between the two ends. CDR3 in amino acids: CSASLATGETQYF. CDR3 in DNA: TGCAGTGCTAGTCTCGCGACGGGGGAGACCCAGTACTTC.

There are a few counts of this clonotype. This CDR3 reads CASALLAAQETQYF. CDR3 DNA sequence: TGTGCCAGCGCCCTTCTAGCAGCCCAAGAGACCCAGTACTTC. The chain is built from TRBV7-9 and TRBJ2-5, with D possibly TRBD2 on 5 matching bases. Trimming took 8 bases from V and 1 from J, leaving 14 bases between them. Germline assignment: CDR1 SEHNR and CDR2 FQNEAQ (reference sequence). The CDR3 totals 14 residues.

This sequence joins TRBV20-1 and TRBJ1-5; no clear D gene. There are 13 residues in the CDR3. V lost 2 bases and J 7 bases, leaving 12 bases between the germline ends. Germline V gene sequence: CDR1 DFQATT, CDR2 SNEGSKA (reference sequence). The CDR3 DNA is TGCAGTGCTAGATACCCTGGAGGGCAGCCCCAGCATTTT. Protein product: CSARYPGGQPQHF.

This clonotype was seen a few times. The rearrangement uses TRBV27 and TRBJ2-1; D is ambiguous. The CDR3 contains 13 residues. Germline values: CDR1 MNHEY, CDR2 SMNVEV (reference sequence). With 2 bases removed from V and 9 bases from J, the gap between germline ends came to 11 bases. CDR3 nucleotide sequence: TGTGCCAGCAGTTTAGGCCCGCCTCCTGAGCAGTTCTTC. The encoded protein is CASSLGPPPEQFF.

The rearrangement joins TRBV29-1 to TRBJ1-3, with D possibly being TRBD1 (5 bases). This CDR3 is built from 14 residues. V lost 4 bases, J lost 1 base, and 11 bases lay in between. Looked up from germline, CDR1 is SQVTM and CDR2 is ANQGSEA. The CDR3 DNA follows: TGCAGCGTTGTGGGGCAAGGATCTGGAAACACCATATATTTT. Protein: CSVVGQGSGNTIYF. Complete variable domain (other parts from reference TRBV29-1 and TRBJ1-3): SAVISQKPSRDICQRGTSLTIQCQVDSQVTMMFWYRQQPGQSLTLIATANQGSEATYESGFVIDKFPISRPNLTFSTLTVSNMSPEDSSIYLCSVVGQGSGNTIYFGEGSWLTVV.

CDR3 sequence reads: CASSFEDGHEQYV. The CDR3, as DNA: TGCGCCAGCAGCTTCGAGGACGGACACGAGCAGTACGTC. The chain employs TRBV5-1 and TRBJ2-7; D remains ambiguous. The V end was cut by 2 bases, the J end by 5 bases, with 11 bases between. This CDR3 is 13 amino acids long. Germline CDR1 reads SGHRS; CDR2 reads YFSETQ.

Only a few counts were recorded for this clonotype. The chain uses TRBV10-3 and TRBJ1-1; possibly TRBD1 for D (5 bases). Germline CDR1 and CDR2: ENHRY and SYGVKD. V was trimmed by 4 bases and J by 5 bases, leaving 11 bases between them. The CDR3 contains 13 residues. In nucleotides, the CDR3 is TGTGCCATCAGTGTCCCGGGGGGGACTGAAGCTTTCTTT. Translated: CAISVPGGTEAFF.

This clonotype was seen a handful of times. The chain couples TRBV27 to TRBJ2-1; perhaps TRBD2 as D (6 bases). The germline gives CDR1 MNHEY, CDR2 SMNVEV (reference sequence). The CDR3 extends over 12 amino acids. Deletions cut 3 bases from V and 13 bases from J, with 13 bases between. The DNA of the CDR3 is TGTGCCAGCAGTTTGGGCCCCGGGACTCAGTTCTTC. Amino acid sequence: CASSLGPGTQFF.